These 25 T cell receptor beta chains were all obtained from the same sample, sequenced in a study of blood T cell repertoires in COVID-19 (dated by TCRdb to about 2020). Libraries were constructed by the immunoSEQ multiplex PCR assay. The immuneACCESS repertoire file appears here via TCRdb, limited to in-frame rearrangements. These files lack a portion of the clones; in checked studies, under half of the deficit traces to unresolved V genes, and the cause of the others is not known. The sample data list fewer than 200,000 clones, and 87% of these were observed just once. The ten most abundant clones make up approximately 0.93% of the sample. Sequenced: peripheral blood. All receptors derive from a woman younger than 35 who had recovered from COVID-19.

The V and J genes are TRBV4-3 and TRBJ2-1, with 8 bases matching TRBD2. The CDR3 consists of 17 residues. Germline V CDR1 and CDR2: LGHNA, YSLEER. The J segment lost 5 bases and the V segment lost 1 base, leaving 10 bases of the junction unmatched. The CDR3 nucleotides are TGCGCCAGCAGCCAAGGGACCGGGACTAGAGGTCACAATGAGCAGTTCTTC. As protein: CASSQGTGTRGHNEQFF.

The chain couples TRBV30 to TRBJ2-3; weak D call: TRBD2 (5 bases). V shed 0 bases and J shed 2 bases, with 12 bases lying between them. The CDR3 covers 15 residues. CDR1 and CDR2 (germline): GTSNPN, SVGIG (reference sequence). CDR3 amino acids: CAWSVSSGFTDTQYF. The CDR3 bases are TGTGCCTGGAGTGTATCGAGCGGTTTCACAGATACGCAGTATTTT.

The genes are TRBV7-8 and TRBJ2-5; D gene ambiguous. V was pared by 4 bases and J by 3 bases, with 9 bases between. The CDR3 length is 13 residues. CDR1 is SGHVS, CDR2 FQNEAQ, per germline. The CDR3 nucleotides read TGTGCCAGCAGCTACGCGGTCGAAGAGACCCAGTACTTC. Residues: CASSYAVEETQYF.

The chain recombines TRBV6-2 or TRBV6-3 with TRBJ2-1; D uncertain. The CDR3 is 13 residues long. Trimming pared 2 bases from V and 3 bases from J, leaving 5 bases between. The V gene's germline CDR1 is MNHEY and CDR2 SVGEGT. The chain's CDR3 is CASSYLRYNEQFF. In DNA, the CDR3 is TGTGCCAGCAGTTACCTCCGCTACAATGAGCAGTTCTTC.

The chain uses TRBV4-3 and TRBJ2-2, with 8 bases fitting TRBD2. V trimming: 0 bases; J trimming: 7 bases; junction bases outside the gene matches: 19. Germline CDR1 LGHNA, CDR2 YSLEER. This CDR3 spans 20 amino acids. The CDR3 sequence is CASSQDLSAGLVYDGGELFF. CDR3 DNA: TGCGCCAGCAGCCAAGATCTATCCGCGGGACTAGTGTATGATGGCGGGGAGCTGTTTTTT.

In DNA form, the CDR3 reads TGTGCCAGCACCCCGACAGGGGGCGAGCAGTACTTC. Translated: CASTPTGGEQYF. The V call is TRBV12-3 or TRBV12-4, the J call TRBJ2-7; 9 nucleotides align to TRBD1. V was pared by 7 bases and J by 6 bases, with 4 bases of the junction left unmatched. CDR3 size: 12 residues.

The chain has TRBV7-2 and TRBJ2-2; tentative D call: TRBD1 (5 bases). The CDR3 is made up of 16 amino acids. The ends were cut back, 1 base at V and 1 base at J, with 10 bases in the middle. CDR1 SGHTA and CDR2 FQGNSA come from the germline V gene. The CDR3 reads CASSLGGSMNTGELFF. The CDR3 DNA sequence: TGTGCCAGCAGCTTAGGGGGCAGCATGAACACCGGGGAGCTGTTTTTT.

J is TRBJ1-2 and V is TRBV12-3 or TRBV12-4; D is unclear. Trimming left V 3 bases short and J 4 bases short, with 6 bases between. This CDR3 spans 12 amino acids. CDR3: CASSFGSYGYTF. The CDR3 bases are TGTGCCAGCAGTTTTGGCTCCTATGGCTACACCTTC.

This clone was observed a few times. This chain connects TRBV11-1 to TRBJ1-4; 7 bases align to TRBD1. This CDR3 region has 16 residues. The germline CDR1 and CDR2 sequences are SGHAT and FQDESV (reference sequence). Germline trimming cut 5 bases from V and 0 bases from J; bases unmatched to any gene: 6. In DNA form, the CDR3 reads TGTGCCAGCAGCCCAGGGACAGTCGCAACTAATGAAAAACTGTTTTTT. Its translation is CASSPGTVATNEKLFF. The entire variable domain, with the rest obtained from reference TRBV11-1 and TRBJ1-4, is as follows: EAEVAQSPRYKITEKSQAVAFWCDPISGHATLYWYRQILGQGPELLVQFQDESVVDDSQLPKDRFSAERLKGVDSTLKIQPAELGDSAMYLCASSPGTVATNEKLFFGSGTQLSVL.

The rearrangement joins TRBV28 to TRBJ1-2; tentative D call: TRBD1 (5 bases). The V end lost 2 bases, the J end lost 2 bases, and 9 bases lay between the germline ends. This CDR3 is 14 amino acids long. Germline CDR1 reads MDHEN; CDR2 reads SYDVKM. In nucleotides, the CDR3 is TGTGCCAGCAGTTTAAGGGGCCCCAACTATGGCTACACCTTC. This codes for CASSLRGPNYGYTF.

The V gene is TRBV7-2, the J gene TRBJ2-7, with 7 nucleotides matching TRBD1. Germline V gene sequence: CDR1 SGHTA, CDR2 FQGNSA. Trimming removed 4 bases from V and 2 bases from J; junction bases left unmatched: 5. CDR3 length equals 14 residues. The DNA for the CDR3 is TGTGCCAGCAGCTCCCGACAGGGTCCCTACGAGCAGTACTTC. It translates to CASSSRQGPYEQYF.

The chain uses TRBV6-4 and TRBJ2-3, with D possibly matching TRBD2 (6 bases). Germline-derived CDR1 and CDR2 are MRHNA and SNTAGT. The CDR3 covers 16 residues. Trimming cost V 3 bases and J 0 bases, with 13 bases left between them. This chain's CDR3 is CASSEGAGSSTDTQYF. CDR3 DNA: TGTGCCAGCAGTGAAGGAGCGGGTTCTAGCACAGATACGCAGTATTTT.

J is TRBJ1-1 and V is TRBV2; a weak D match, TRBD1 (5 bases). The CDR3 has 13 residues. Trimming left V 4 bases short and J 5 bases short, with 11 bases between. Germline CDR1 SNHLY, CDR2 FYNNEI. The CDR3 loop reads CASSGDRGTEAFF. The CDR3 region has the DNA TGTGCCAGCAGTGGGGACCGGGGGACTGAAGCTTTCTTT. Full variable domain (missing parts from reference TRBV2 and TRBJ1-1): EPEVTQTPSHQVTQMGQEVILRCVPISNHLYFYWYRQILGQKVEFLVSFYNNEISEKSEIFDDQFSVERPDGSNFTLKIRSTKLEDSAMYFCASSGDRGTEAFFGQGTRLTVV.

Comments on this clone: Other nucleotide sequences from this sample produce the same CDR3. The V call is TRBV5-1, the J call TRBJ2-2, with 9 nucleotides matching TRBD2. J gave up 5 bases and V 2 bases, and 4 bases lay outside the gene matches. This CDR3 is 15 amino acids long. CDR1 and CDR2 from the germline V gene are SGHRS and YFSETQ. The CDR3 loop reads CASSFTSGGTGELFF. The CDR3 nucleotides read TGCGCCAGCAGCTTTACGAGCGGGGGGACCGGGGAGCTGTTTTTT.

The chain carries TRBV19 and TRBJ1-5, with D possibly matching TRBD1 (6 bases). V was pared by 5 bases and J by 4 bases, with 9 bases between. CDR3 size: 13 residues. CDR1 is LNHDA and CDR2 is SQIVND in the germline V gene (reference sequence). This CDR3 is CASSRQANQPQHF. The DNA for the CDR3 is TGTGCCAGTAGTCGACAGGCTAATCAGCCCCAGCATTTT.

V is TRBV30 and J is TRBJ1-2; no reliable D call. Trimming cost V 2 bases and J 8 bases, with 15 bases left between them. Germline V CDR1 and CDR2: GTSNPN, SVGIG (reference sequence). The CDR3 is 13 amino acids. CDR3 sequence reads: CAWSKSRAFGYTF. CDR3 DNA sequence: TGTGCCTGGAGTAAATCACGCGCGTTCGGCTACACCTTC.

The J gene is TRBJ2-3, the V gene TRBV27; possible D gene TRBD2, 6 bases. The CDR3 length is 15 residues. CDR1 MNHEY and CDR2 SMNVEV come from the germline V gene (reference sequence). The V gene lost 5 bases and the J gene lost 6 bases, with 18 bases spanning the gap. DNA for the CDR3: TGTGCCAGCAGTCTCCTTGTTGGAGGGATGGATACGCAGTATTTT. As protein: CASSLLVGGMDTQYF.

The DNA for the CDR3 is TGTGCCAGCAGCCAGGGGGACTGGTCCGCTGTGAATGAGCAGTTCTTC. Its protein is CASSQGDWSAVNEQFF. This chain joins TRBV5-4 and TRBJ2-1; tentative D call: TRBD1 (7 bases). The germline V and J ends were trimmed by 4 bases and 7 bases, with 21 bases remaining between them. The CDR3 is made up of 16 amino acids. The V gene's germline CDR1 is SGHNT and CDR2 YYREEE (reference sequence).

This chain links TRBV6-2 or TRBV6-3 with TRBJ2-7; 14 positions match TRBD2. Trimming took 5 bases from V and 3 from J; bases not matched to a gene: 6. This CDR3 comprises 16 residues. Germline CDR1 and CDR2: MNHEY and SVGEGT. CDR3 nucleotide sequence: TGTGCCAGCAGTCAAGGACTAGCGGGGGGAGGCTACGAGCAGTACGTC. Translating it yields CASSQGLAGGGYEQYV.

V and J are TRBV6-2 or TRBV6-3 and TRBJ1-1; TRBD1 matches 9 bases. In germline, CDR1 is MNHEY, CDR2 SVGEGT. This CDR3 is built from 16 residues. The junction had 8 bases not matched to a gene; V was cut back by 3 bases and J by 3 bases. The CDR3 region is CASSYGTGNRDTEAFF. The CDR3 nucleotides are TGTGCCAGCAGTTATGGGACAGGGAATAGGGACACTGAAGCTTTCTTT.

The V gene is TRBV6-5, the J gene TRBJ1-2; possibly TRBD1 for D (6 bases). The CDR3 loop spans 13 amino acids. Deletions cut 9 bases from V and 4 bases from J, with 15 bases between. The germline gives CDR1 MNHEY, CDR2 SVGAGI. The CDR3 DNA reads TGTGCCAGATACAGGGATGGGGTCTATGGCTACACCTTC. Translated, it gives CARYRDGVYGYTF.

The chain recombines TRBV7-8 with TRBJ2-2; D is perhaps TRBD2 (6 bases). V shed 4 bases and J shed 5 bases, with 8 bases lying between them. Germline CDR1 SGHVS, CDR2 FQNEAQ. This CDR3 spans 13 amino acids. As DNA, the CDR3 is TGTGCCAGCAGCTCGACTAGGACCGGGGAGCTGTTTTTT. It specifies CASSSTRTGELFF.

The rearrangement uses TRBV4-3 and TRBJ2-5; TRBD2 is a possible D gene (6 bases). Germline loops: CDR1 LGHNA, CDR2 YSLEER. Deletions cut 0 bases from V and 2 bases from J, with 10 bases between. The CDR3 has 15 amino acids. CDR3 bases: TGCGCCAGCAGCCAAGATATAGGGACTCAAGAGACCCAGTACTTC. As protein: CASSQDIGTQETQYF.

The CDR3 DNA reads TGTGCCAGCAGCGGGAGGGGACTAGTAAACACCGGGGAGCTGTTTTTT. This translates into CASSGRGLVNTGELFF. The genes are TRBV5-4 and TRBJ2-2, with 8 nucleotides matching TRBD2. The length of the CDR3 is 16 residues. V dropped 4 bases and J dropped 2; count of bases not matched to a gene: 7. Germline CDR1 reads SGHNT; CDR2 reads YYREEE (reference sequence).

CDR3 coding DNA: TGTGCCAGTCCTTCGCCCGGCGGGACCACAGATACGCAGTATTTT. Its translation: CASPSPGGTTDTQYF. The V call is TRBV6-5, the J call TRBJ2-3; tentatively, D is TRBD2 (6 bases). The CDR3 covers 15 residues. V lost 9 bases, J lost 2 bases, and 18 bases lay in between. Germline lookup yields CDR1 MNHEY and CDR2 SVGAGI.